This T cell receptor (beta chain) was recovered during a study of human T cells and chemical hapten exposure. One entry per CDR3 protein results from TCRdb running MiXCR on the RACE reads. Among about 190,000 distinct CDR3 sequences, approximately 24% were seen once, and the ten largest hold about 2.5%. Time point indicated: patch test 3, about 24 weeks after DPC sensitization. Treatment denoted: therapeutic diphenylcyclopropenone sensitization with weekly scalp DPC. The V end was cut by 2 bases, the J end by 1 base, with 5 bases between. CDR1 is SGHTA and CDR2 is FQGTGA in the germline V gene. The CDR3 is 13 residues long.

This sequence originates from a middle-aged woman with alopecia areata. Some clones in this sample may be carry-over from other donors' samples. V usage is TRBV7-3 and J usage is TRBJ2-5; D remains ambiguous. Sequenced here: whole blood, sampled in connection with sensitization to the hapten diphenylcyclopropenone (DPC). Here the CDR3 reads CASSLGIQETQYF. CDR3 nucleotides: TGTGCCAGCAGCTTAGGTATCCAAGAGACCCAGTACTTC.